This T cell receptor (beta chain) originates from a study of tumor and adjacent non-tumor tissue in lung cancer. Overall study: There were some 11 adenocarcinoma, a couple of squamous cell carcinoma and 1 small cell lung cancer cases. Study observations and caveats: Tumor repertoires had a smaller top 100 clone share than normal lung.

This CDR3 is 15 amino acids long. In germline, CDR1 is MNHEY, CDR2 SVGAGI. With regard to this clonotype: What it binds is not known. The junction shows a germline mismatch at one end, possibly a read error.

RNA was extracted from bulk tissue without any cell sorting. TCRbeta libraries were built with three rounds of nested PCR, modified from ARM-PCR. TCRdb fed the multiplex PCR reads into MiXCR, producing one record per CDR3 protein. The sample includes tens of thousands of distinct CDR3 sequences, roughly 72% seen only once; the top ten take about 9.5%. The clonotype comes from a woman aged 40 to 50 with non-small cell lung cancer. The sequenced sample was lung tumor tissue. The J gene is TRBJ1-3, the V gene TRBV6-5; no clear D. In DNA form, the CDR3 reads TGTGCTAGCAGTTACTCGGTCAACGCTGGAAACACCATATATTTT. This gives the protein CASSYSVNAGNTIYF.